This paragraph reports one T cell receptor (beta chain). Its antigen is unknown. The CDR3 contains 15 residues. Germline CDR1 is PRHDT and CDR2 is FYEKMQ (reference sequence). With 7 bases removed from V and 4 bases from J, the gap between germline ends came to 17 bases. TCRdb keeps only in-frame clones here, not all; method: immunoSEQ multiplex PCR. The table lists 100,000 or so clones, roughly 90% of them singletons. The data belong to a study of OX40 agonist ivuxolimab in advanced cancers. Study findings and constraints: On average, CD8+ T cells showed a greater number of expanded clones than CD4+.

This sample comprised CD4+ or CD8+ T cells sorted from blood, obtained in a trial of the OX40 agonist ivuxolimab. The rearrangement links TRBV13 to TRBJ1-3; D may be TRBD1 (6 bases). The origin of this receptor is an adult with an advanced solid tumor such as melanoma, head and neck, liver or kidney cancer. CDR3 loop: CASTELGAAGNTIYF. The CDR3 DNA reads TGTGCCAGCACCGAACTGGGGGCGGCGGGAAACACCATATATTTT. Variable domain in full (rest from reference TRBV13 and TRBJ1-3): AAGVIQSPRHLIKEKRETATLKCYPIPRHDTVYWYQQGPGQDPQFLISFYEKMQSDKGSIPDRFSAQQFSDYHSELNMSSLELGDSALYFCASTELGAAGNTIYFGEGSWLTVV.